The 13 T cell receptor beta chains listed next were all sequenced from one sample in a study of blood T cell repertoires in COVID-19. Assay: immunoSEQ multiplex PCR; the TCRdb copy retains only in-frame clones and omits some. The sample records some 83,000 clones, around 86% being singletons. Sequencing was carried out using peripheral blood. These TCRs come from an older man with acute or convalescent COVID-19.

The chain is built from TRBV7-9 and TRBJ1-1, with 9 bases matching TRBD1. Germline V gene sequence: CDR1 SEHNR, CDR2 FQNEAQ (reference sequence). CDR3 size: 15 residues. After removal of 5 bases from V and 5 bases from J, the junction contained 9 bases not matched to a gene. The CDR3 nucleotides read TGTGCCAGCAGCGAAACCGGGACAGGGAGGACTGAAGCTTTCTTT. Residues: CASSETGTGRTEAFF.

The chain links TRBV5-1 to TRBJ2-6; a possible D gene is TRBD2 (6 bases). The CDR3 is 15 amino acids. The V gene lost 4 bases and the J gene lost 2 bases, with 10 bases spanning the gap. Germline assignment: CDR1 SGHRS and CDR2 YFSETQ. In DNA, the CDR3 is TGCGCCAGCAGCCCGGGGGACCCTGGGGCCAACGTCCTGACTTTC. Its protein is CASSPGDPGANVLTF.

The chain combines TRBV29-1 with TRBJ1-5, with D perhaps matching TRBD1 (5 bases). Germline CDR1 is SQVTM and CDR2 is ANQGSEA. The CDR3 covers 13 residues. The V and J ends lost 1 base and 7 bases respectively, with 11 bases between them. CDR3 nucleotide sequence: TGCAGCGTTGAAGGCGGGGCCGGGCAGCCCCAGCATTTT. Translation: CSVEGGAGQPQHF. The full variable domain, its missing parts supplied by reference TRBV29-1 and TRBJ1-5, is SAVISQKPSRDICQRGTSLTIQCQVDSQVTMMFWYRQQPGQSLTLIATANQGSEATYESGFVIDKFPISRPNLTFSTLTVSNMSPEDSSIYLCSVEGGAGQPQHFGDGTRLSIL.

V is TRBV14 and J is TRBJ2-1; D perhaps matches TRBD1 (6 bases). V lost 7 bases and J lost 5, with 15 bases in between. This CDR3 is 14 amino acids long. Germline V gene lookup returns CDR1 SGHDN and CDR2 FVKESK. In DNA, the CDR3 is TGTGCCAGCAAAAAAGGGGGTACGAACAATGAGCAGTTCTTC. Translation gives CASKKGGTNNEQFF.

CDR3 protein: CASTDTANYGYTF. In DNA form, the CDR3 reads TGTGCCAGCACGGACACCGCTAACTATGGCTACACCTTC. The J gene is TRBJ1-2, the V gene TRBV28, with a possible D match to TRBD1 (5 bases). V was cut by 7 bases and J by 0 bases, with 9 bases left in between. The CDR3 covers 13 residues. Germline V gene sequence: CDR1 MDHEN, CDR2 SYDVKM.

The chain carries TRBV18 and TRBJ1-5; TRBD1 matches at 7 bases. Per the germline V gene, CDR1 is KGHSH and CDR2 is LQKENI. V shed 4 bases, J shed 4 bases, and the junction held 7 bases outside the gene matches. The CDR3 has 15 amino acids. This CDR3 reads CASSQRQGVNQPQHF. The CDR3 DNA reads TGTGCCAGCTCACAGCGACAGGGAGTAAATCAGCCCCAGCATTTT.

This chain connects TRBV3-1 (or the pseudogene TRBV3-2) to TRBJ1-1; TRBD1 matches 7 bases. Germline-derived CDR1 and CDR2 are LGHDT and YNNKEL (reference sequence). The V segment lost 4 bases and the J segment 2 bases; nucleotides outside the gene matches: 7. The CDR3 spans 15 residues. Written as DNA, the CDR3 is TGTGCCAGCAGCCCGCGACAGGGAGGCAACACTGAAGCTTTCTTT. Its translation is CASSPRQGGNTEAFF.

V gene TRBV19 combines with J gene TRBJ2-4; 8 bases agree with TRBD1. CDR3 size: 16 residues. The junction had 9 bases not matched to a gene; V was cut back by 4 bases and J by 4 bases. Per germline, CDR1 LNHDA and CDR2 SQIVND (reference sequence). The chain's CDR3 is CASSSWTGPLKNIQYF. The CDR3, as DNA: TGTGCCAGTAGTAGTTGGACAGGGCCGTTAAAAAACATTCAGTACTTC.

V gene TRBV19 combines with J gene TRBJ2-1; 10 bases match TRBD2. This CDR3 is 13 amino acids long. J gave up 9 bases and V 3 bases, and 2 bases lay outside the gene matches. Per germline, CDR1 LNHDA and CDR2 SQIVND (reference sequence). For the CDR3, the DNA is TGTGCCAGTAGTATTCTAGCGGGAGTTGAGCAGTTCTTC. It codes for CASSILAGVEQFF.

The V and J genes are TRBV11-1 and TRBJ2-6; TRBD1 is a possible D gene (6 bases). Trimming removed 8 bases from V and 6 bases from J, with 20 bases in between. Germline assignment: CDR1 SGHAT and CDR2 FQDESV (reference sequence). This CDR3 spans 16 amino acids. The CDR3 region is CASGDRTTGPANVLTF. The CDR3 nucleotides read TGTGCCAGCGGCGACAGGACGACGGGGCCGGCCAACGTCCTGACTTTC.

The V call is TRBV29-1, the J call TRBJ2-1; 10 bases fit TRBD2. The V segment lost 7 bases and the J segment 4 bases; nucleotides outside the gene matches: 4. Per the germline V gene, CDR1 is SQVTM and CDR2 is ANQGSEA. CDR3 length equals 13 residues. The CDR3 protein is CSGGLATYNEQFF. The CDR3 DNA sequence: TGCAGCGGGGGACTAGCGACATACAATGAGCAGTTCTTC.

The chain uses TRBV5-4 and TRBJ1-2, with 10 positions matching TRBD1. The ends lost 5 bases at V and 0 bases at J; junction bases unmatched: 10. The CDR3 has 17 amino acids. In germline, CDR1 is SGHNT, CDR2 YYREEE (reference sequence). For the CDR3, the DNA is TGTGCCAGCAGGCTACAGACAGGGGGCCGGACTAACTATGGCTACACCTTC. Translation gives CASRLQTGGRTNYGYTF.

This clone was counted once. The CDR3 DNA is TGTGCCAGTAGTATTTCCAGGGGTGATTCACCCCTCCACTTT. Protein product: CASSISRGDSPLHF. J is TRBJ1-6 and V is TRBV19, with D possibly TRBD1 on 6 matching bases. V dropped 3 bases and J dropped 8 bases, with 11 bases sitting between them. In germline, CDR1 is LNHDA, CDR2 SQIVND (reference sequence). CDR3 size: 14 residues.